The clone carrying this TCR beta chain was picked up a small number of times. This entry is derived from a study of early T cells in non-severe SARS-CoV-2 infection. The CDR3 totals 15 residues. V dropped 6 bases and J dropped 8; count of bases not matched to a gene: 15. The V gene's germline CDR1 is DFQATT and CDR2 SNEGSKA (reference sequence). TCRdb reanalysed the 5' RACE reads using MiXCR and keeps one entry per CDR3 protein. The table has about 58,000 distinct CDR3 sequences, 7.7% seen once. Source material: whole blood. The chain recombines TRBV20-1 with TRBJ2-3, with 9 bases matching TRBD2. This clonotype originated in an adult who was a healthcare worker with PCR-confirmed SARS-CoV-2 infection or an uninfected control (not recorded which). CDR3 sequence: CSAPGDSGSGGTQYF. DNA of the CDR3: TGCAGTGCCCCAGGGGATAGCGGGAGTGGAGGTACGCAGTATTTT.